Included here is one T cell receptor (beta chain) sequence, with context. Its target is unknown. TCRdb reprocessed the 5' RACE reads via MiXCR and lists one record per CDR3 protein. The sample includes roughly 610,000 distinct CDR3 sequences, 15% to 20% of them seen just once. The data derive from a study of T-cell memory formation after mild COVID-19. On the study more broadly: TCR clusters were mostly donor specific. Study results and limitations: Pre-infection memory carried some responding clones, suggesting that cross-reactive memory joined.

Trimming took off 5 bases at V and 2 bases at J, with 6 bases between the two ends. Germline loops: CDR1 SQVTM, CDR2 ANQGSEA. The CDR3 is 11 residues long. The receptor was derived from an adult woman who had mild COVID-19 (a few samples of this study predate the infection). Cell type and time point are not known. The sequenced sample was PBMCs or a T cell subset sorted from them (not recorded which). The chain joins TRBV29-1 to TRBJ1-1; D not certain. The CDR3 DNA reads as TGCAGCGTTCAGTTTAACACTGAAGCTTTCTTT. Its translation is CSVQFNTEAFF.